Shown below are 9 T cell receptor beta chains from a single sample sequenced in a study of blood T cell repertoires in COVID-19. Clones were sequenced by immunoSEQ multiplex PCR, and TCRdb holds only the in-frame ones, with some missing. The data hold nearly 300,000 clones, with approximately 90% observed a single time. Sample: peripheral blood. These TCRs come from a woman aged 25 to 39 who had recovered from COVID-19.

This chain connects TRBV7-8 to TRBJ1-1, with D hard to call. This CDR3 region has 18 residues. The V gene's germline CDR1 is SGHVS and CDR2 FQNEAQ. V was shortened by 2 bases and J by 0 bases, with 19 bases between the two germline ends. The CDR3 sequence: CASSLTYNIGSMNTEAFF. CDR3 in DNA: TGTGCCAGCAGCTTAACCTATAATATAGGGAGCATGAACACTGAAGCTTTCTTT.

The V call is TRBV11-3, the J call TRBJ2-2, with TRBD1 matching over 9 bases. V lost 3 bases to trimming and J lost 4 bases; unmatched junction nucleotides: 3. The CDR3 is 15 residues long. Per germline, CDR1 SGHNT and CDR2 YENEEA. CDR3 residues: CASSLKTGGTGELFF. As DNA, the CDR3 is TGTGCCAGCAGCTTGAAGACAGGGGGCACCGGGGAGCTGTTTTTT.

The chain employs TRBV18 and TRBJ2-5, with D possibly matching TRBD1 (6 bases). Germline loops: CDR1 KGHSH, CDR2 LQKENI. The CDR3 covers 14 residues. The V end lost 0 bases, the J end lost 2 bases, and 7 bases lay between the germline ends. The CDR3 nucleotides read TGTGCCAGCTCACCACCGCAGGGGCAAGAGACCCAGTACTTC. It specifies CASSPPQGQETQYF.

The chain uses TRBV4-1 and TRBJ2-3; the D gene is possibly TRBD1 (5 bases). This CDR3 is built from 13 residues. Trimming pared 2 bases from V and 4 bases from J, leaving 7 bases between. CDR1 is MGHRA, CDR2 YSYEKL, per germline. The CDR3 nucleotides are TGCGCCAGCAGCCAAAAGGGGTCAGATACGCAGTATTTT. Its protein product is CASSQKGSDTQYF.

This chain uses TRBV12-3 or TRBV12-4 with TRBJ1-4; TRBD1 is a possible D gene (5 bases). V was shortened by 6 bases and J by 15 bases, with 17 bases between the two germline ends. The CDR3 runs 12 residues. The DNA of the CDR3 is TGTGCCAGCAGGATGGGACCGGGAGCGATGTTTTTT. Translated, it gives CASRMGPGAMFF.

The chain carries TRBV4-1 and TRBJ1-1; D might be TRBD1 (6 bases). Germline V gene lookup returns CDR1 MGHRA and CDR2 YSYEKL. V was clipped by 1 base and J by 1 base, with 13 bases between them. This CDR3 is 16 amino acids long. CDR3 residues: CASSQGPWTANTEAFF. CDR3 bases: TGCGCCAGCAGCCAAGGTCCCTGGACAGCGAACACTGAAGCTTTCTTT.

This chain uses TRBV6-5 with TRBJ1-2; 7 nucleotides align to TRBD1. V dropped 0 bases and J dropped 7; count of bases not matched to a gene: 8. Germline loops: CDR1 MNHEY, CDR2 SVGAGI. The CDR3 has 15 residues. The CDR3, as DNA: TGTGCCAGCAGTTACTCGTTGGCCAGGGGGTTTGGCTACACCTTC. Amino acids: CASSYSLARGFGYTF.

The count of this clone is one. V gene TRBV6-5 combines with J gene TRBJ2-7; 8 bases are shared with TRBD1. J was trimmed by 6 bases and V by 4 bases; bases with no gene match: 5. The CDR3 is 13 amino acids. Germline loops: CDR1 MNHEY, CDR2 SVGAGI. The DNA for the CDR3 is TGTGCCAGCAGTTTGGACAGGGCTCTCGAGCAGTACTTC. It yields the protein CASSLDRALEQYF.

This clone was observed once. This chain uses TRBV6-1 with TRBJ2-7; tentative D call: TRBD2 (6 bases). CDR3 length equals 13 residues. V was cut by 5 bases and J by 3 bases, with 11 bases left in between. Germline CDR1 MNHNS, CDR2 SASEGT. The CDR3 reads CASSHGGLYEQYF. In DNA, the CDR3 is TGTGCCAGCAGTCACGGGGGTCTCTACGAGCAGTACTTC.